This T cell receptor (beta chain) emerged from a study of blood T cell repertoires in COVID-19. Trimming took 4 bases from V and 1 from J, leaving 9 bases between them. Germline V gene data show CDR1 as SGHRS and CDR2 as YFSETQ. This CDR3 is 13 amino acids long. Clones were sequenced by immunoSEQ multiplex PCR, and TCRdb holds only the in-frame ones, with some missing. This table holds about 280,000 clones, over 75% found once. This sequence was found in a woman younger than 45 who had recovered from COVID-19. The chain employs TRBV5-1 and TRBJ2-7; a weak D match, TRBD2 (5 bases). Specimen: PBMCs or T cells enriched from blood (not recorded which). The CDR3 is CASSPPGSYEQYF. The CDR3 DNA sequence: TGCGCCAGCAGCCCGCCGGGGTCCTACGAGCAGTACTTC.